This T cell receptor (beta chain) was retrieved from a study of cytomegalovirus exposure and HLA in healthy donors (TCRdb year 2017). Describing the broader study: In an earlier analysis of roughly 590 of the donors, 276 Gb of sequence data and 120 million or so unique TCR beta sequences from 150 million to 200 million T cells were reported. Using immunosequencing, the study profiled T cell repertoires from 640 or so subjects and related those repertoires to cytomegalovirus serostatus. Across some 400 genotyped donors of the cohort, an average of about 200,000 unique TCR beta nucleotide sequences per donor were sequenced, and 15% to 20% of those sequences were non-productive. To predict cytomegalovirus infection status, the study brought together high-throughput TCR immunosequencing, statistical association of individual TCRs with disease status, and machine learning. Several DR-DQ haplotypes were treated as single units for association and clustering because of strong linkage in the cohort. Typing coverage differed by locus: A, B, C, DRB1 and DQB1 were typed in roughly 629-630 donors, DQA1 in roughly 510, DPA1 in around 610, and DPB1 in 450 to 480. Along with the roughly 670-subject first cohort, a separate validation cohort of approximately 110 different subjects was used. Donor age, sex, ethnicity and CMV serostatus were collected together with the repertoire data. Every repertoire in the discovery cohort had been generated on one and the same sequencing platform. In the later analysis, no new phenotypic data were used to find candidate immune exposures; instead, reliance was placed on TCR beta sequences and their occurrence across donors. An earlier analysis of 587 of the donors used high-throughput TCR beta sequencing to judge whether each TCR beta V gene segment behaved as functional or pseudogenic. Of the roughly 410 genotyped donors, 75% to 85% were placed in the genetic ancestry cluster associated with self-reported Caucasian donors. HLA typing covered class I and class II loci at four-digit resolution. In a later genetic analysis, genome-wide SNP genotypes for about 55% of the roughly 700 donors were used, and that subset was treated as a discovery cohort. Approximately 300 gigabases of sequencing data and roughly 90 million unique TCR sequences were included in an early release covering 550 to 800 HLA-typed donors. A later analysis re-analyzed previously published TCR beta repertoires from several hundred donors and added high-resolution HLA genotyping to study TCR occurrence patterns. The aim of the study was to test whether cataloging public T cell receptors could identify signatures of past pathogen exposure.

This clone was counted a few times. The antigen it recognizes is unknown. The input lacks base qualities; no much larger clone sits a single base away. On the study overall, not on this receptor specifically: According to a later analysis, parvovirus B19, influenza, CMV and Epstein-Barr virus appeared linked to several top co-occurrence clusters. Because the 87-base-pair reads could not distinguish some IMGT-functional V segments, including TRBV6-2 and TRBV6-3, those segments were excluded. A further reported finding was that TCR beta sequences accurately predicted the HLA-A and HLA-B alleles for most subjects in the first cohort. Because HLA typing was missing for some donors at each locus, association tests included only the typed subset. Broadly in line with IMGT annotations, most TCR beta V segments showed up in productive rearrangements about 87% or about 30% of the time in an earlier analysis of about 500 of the donors. Presence/absence analyses assumed roughly uniform sequencing depth across donors, an assumption that may not hold. According to the authors, the approach could potentially be generalized to other disease states and immunological phenotypes. While some public TCRs were present in many individuals, most TCR sequences turned up only very rarely across donors. Immune exposure information for the cohort was limited to CMV serostatus. The classifier was reported to diagnose cytomegalovirus status with high specificity and sensitivity in both the original and validation cohorts. Correlated functional status among segregating V segments might reflect linkage disequilibrium, but an unknown experimental factor could not be ruled out. A later analysis found that HLA-associated TCR beta chains were more clonally expanded and had lower generation probabilities than equally common non-associated chains. In a later analysis, 16,951 TCR beta sequences were associated with specific HLA alleles at a false discovery rate of 0.05. A total of 164 TCR beta chains were listed by the study as associated with cytomegalovirus. About 17 rarely observed V segments, including chromosome 9 orphons, were excluded from the earlier analysis of several hundred of the donors because counts were too low. A later genetic analysis reported fewer N-insertions in productive TCRs among donors in an Asian-associated ancestry cluster than the roughly 650-donor mean. In a later analysis, most CMV-associated TCR beta chains were found to appear HLA-restricted, with HLA associations seemingly driven largely by CMV exposure. A later genetic analysis associated a missense DCLRE1C variant with V-gene and J-gene trimming of TCR beta chains, and an independent cohort replicated the association. In vitro tests confirmed that three of the cytomegalovirus-associated TCR beta chains recognize cytomegalovirus antigens. Only TCR beta chains were sequenced in this cohort, and the absence of alpha or paired-chain data limited detectable features. When HLA alleles, especially DR and DQ, strongly co-occurred, TCR associations were difficult to assign to individual alleles. A cluster of highly shared sequence variants was judged likely to be a technical artifact of the sequencing pipeline. According to a later analysis, TCR association rates differed among HLA loci, with DRB1 alleles showing the most associated TCRs and HLA-C alleles showing the fewest.

Trimming takes 3 bases off V and 6 bases off J; junction bases not matched to a gene: 8. Counted from cysteine to phenylalanine, this CDR3 has 14 amino acids. CDR3 DNA is the only sequence kept; it has 42 bases, read in frame from the first base. The germline V gene encodes CDR1 MNHEY and CDR2 SMNVEV (reference sequence). Library creation used the immunoSEQ multiplex PCR assay. The multiplex PCR relied on a mix of 60 forward primers for TCR Vbeta segments and 13 reverse primers for TCR Jbeta segments. A multiplex PCR assay on genomic DNA amplified the CDR3 region of rearranged TCR beta genes. On the Illumina HiSeq System, the amplified TCR beta libraries were sequenced as 87-base-pair reads. On the study's bioinformatics: A later analysis counted tens of millions of unique TCR beta chains across the 650 to 800 repertoires, and around 12 million of these chains were shared by at least two donors. To remove PCR and sequencing errors, raw reads were error-corrected and collapsed into unique sequences using a nearest-neighbor algorithm that merged closely related sequences. Alignment of CDR3 sequences to IMGT reference sequences was used to assign V, D and J gene segments. For a sequence to be retained, a match of at least six nucleotides was required to both a V gene segment and a J gene segment. A rearrangement counted as productive if the CDR3 had no stop codons and remained in frame with V and J, and every other rearrangement counted as non-productive. CDR3 was defined by IMGT convention, running from the second conserved V-encoded cysteine to the conserved J-encoded phenylalanine. Sequences without an unambiguous match to a single V gene segment were excluded from the earlier analysis of approximately 600 of the donors. In an earlier analysis of 587 of the donors, a V segment was called functional when productive rearrangements were above 56.7%, and segregating when the standard deviation between donors exceeded 5%. A statistical classification framework was built for diagnosing cytomegalovirus status from the catalog of TCR beta chain sequences. A later analysis assigned V and J genes by comparing TCR nucleotide sequences with IMGT/GENE-DB human TR gene sequences. In a later analysis, CDR3 sequences and most-parsimonious VDJ recombination scenarios were assigned using the TCRdist pipeline. In a later analysis, each TCR beta chain was defined by its CDR3 amino acid sequence together with its V-gene family, and reads without a unique V-gene family were excluded. A later analysis removed over 500 highly shared, low-generation-probability nucleotide sequences to deal with suspected cross-contamination and a sequencing artifact. In a later analysis, a clonal expansion index was calculated for each public chain from normalized within-repertoire ranks of inferred template counts. Generation probabilities in a later analysis came from a VDJ recombination model fitted to out-of-frame rearrangements, and those results were checked against IGoR. In a later analysis, hypergeometric tests were used to score TCR-TCR, TCR-HLA and TCR-CMV co-occurrence, with a repertoire-size bias correction applied to TCR pairs. To estimate false discovery rates, a later analysis permuted the HLA or CMV assignments 20 times. A later analysis grouped co-occurring TCRs with DBSCAN, adding TCRdist sequence similarity when clustering within HLA-allele-positive subsets. For co-occurrence clustering, repertoires with fewer than 30,000 or more than 120,000 public chains were excluded, along with about five repertoires with anomalous nucleotide sharing. The immuneACCESS repertoire file appears here via TCRdb, limited to in-frame rearrangements. These files lack a portion of the clones; in checked studies, under half of the deficit traces to unresolved V genes, and the cause of the others is not known. V and J calls and clone size are given by that table; D and trimming were obtained from the DNA. This sample lists roughly 120,000 clones; 15% to 17% were detected once. The ten largest clones add up to under 2% of the sample.

The cohort was made up of approximately 670 healthy bone marrow donors. All cohort members were sampled while nominally healthy, although unrecorded immune exposures were likely present. The donor tested CMV seronegative, placing the donor among the approximately 400 seronegative members of the cohort. Every donor gave a peripheral blood sample, and the peripheral blood mononuclear cells from that sample were used for TCR beta sequencing. The Qiagen DNeasy Blood Extraction Kit was used to extract genomic DNA from the blood cell samples. This TCR was sampled from a woman in her late teens or twenties in good health and CMV-seronegative. The V and J segments used are TRBV27 and TRBJ2-7; 7 bases in between match TRBD2. The material sequenced was PBMCs. The CDR3 has the sequence CASSLGAGEGEQYF. The nucleotide sequence reads as follows: TGTGCCAGCAGTTTGGGCGCGGGGGAGGGCGAGCAGTACTTC.